The clone carrying this T cell receptor (beta chain) has at least ten counts. What it recognizes is unknown. From approximately 550 ng of total RNA, TCR beta-specific cDNA was reverse-transcribed using a constant-region primer. Generation of the TCR beta libraries relied on three nested multiplex PCR rounds using slightly modified ARM-PCR. For approximately 11 cycles apiece, the opening two PCR rounds ran with TRBV1-TRBV30 forward primers and a C-beta reverse primer. TCRdb recomputed calls from the multiplex PCR reads with MiXCR, one row per CDR3 protein. Seen here are about 200,000 distinct CDR3 sequences, around three fifths observed once, and the top ten hold roughly 6.8%. Researchers drew blood RNA from unsorted whole blood and extracted germline DNA as well. With chronic HBV infection, the patients were also treatment-naive. Preoperatively, peripheral blood was drawn, four milliliters in total.

This sample stems from a study of tumor-infiltrating lymphocytes in primary liver carcinoma. Study-wide context: Spanning 4.2 to 10 cm, the tumors were T1-T3 N0M0. Study-wide results and limits: The study found tumor-adjacent and tumor-blood pairs overlapped less than tumor region pairs.

Trimming stripped 4 bases from V and 0 bases from J, with 6 bases between. Per germline, CDR1 SGHDN and CDR2 FVKESK. The CDR3 length is 13 residues. The chain recombines TRBV14 with TRBJ1-1, with D maybe TRBD1 (5 bases). This TCR was sampled from a woman aged 55-70 years with primary liver carcinoma and hepatitis B virus infection. Sequenced material: peripheral blood. In DNA, the CDR3 is TGTGCCAGCAGCCGACAGCTGAACACTGAAGCTTTCTTT. Amino acids: CASSRQLNTEAFF.